The clone carrying this T cell receptor (beta chain) showed up many times. Unique molecular identifiers were incorporated into the prepared TCRbeta library. TCRdb fed the PCR reads into MiXCR, producing one record per CDR3 protein. Here the sample spans some 640,000 distinct CDR3 sequences, 16% being singletons. This sample stems from a study of T-cell reconstitution after alpha-beta-depleted transplantation in children. The TCR sequence derives from a human donor who donated a stem cell graft to a child with acute myeloid leukemia. The sample here was PBMCs from the stem cell graft donor, taken from the stem cell graft.

CDR3 DNA: TGCAGTGCTAGGCAGGGGGCTCGGAACACCGGGGAGCTGTTTTTT. Amino acid sequence: CSARQGARNTGELFF. The chain links TRBV20-1 to TRBJ2-2; 8 nucleotides align to TRBD1. Germline CDR1 reads DFQATT; CDR2 reads SNEGSKA (reference sequence). CDR3 size: 15 residues. V was pared by 3 bases and J by 1 base, with 4 bases of the junction left unmatched.